This passage covers 3 T cell receptor beta chains from one sample sequenced in a study of cytomegalovirus exposure and HLA in healthy donors. The study ran its PCR with 60 Vbeta and 13 Jbeta primers. Method: immunoSEQ multiplex PCR; TCRdb's copy keeps in-frame clones and lacks some. Of about 110,000 clones in the sample, around 74% are singletons; the top ten hold around 4.9%. The sample consisted of PBMCs. The receptors shown here come from a man aged 25 to 45 in good health and CMV-seropositive.

The rearrangement joins TRBV5-1 to TRBJ1-5; tentatively, D is TRBD1 (6 bases). The CDR3 has 16 amino acids. V shed 3 bases and J shed 3 bases, with 16 bases lying between them. From germline, CDR1 is SGHRS and CDR2 YFSETQ. CDR3 protein: CASSWGHGGDNQPQHF. The CDR3 coding sequence is TGCGCCAGCAGCTGGGGACACGGGGGGGACAATCAGCCCCAGCATTTT.

The rearrangement uses TRBV7-6 and TRBJ2-1, with TRBD1 identical over 7 bases. This CDR3 spans 17 amino acids. Germline values: CDR1 SGHVS, CDR2 FNYEAQ. The J segment lost 1 base and the V segment lost 1 base, leaving 7 bases of the junction unmatched. The CDR3 sequence: CASSLVGGQTSYNEQFF. The CDR3 nucleotides are TGTGCCAGCAGCTTAGTTGGGGGACAGACTTCCTACAATGAGCAGTTCTTC.

The J gene is TRBJ1-1, the V gene TRBV7-2, with D unresolved. Germline CDR1 reads SGHTA; CDR2 reads FQGNSA. The CDR3 runs 14 residues. Trimming removed 3 bases at V and 1 base at J, with 9 bases between. The CDR3 loop reads CASSFSISNTEAFF. The CDR3 coding sequence is TGTGCCAGCAGCTTTAGCATTTCGAACACTGAAGCTTTCTTT.